Each of the 3 T cell receptor beta chains below was sequenced from the same sample in a study of T-cell reconstitution after alpha-beta-depleted transplantation in children. Preparation of the TCRbeta library used unique molecular identifiers. TCRdb analysed the PCR reads with MiXCR anew, one entry per CDR3 protein. Among fewer than 700,000 distinct CDR3 sequences, about an eighth were seen once, and the ten largest hold about 2.2%. The source material was PBMCs, mostly from graft donor cells, sampled 360 days after TCRalphabeta/CD19-depleted stem cell transplant. The receptors were sampled from a male patient younger than 18 who had a stem cell transplant for acute myeloid leukemia, so the T cells may come from the graft donor.

This chain uses TRBV5-6 with TRBJ2-2, with 14 bases lining up with TRBD2. Germline V CDR1 and CDR2: SGHDT, YYEEEE. V dropped 4 bases and J dropped 4; count of bases not matched to a gene: 6. This CDR3 is 17 amino acids long. This chain's CDR3 is CASSRGLAGGSTGELFF. CDR3 nucleotides: TGTGCCAGCAGCCGTGGACTAGCGGGAGGTAGCACCGGGGAGCTGTTTTTT.

V usage is TRBV28 and J usage is TRBJ1-6; D unresolved. Germline V gives CDR1 MDHEN, CDR2 SYDVKM. This CDR3 is built from 13 residues. Trimming left V 6 bases short and J 10 bases short, with 13 bases between. The CDR3 loop reads CASSLGGGSPLHF. CDR3 bases: TGTGCCAGCAGCCTCGGAGGAGGCTCACCCCTCCACTTT.

This chain joins TRBV2 and TRBJ2-1; 11 positions match TRBD2. V lost 3 bases and J lost 4; bases outside the gene matches: 2. This CDR3 region has 15 residues. Per germline, CDR1 SNHLY and CDR2 FYNNEI. The CDR3: CASSEASGRYNEQFF. The DNA of the CDR3 is TGTGCCAGCAGTGAGGCTAGCGGGAGGTACAATGAGCAGTTCTTC.